This T cell receptor (beta chain) is drawn from a study of shared clonotypes between healthy human individuals. Findings of the study overall: Sample collection involved blood only; tissue repertoires are likely different.

Remarks on this clone: The antigen is not known.

All the donors were Caucasian adults who lived in Nashville, Tennessee. Genomic DNA per cell subset filled all wells of several immunoSEQ plates. Per the original methods: Sequence data from immunoSEQ were junction-only and lacked quality scores; consequently, filtering differed. Data came from immunoSEQ multiplex PCR; TCRdb stores just in-frame clones and leaves some out. V, J and clone size reflect that table, while D and trimming were determined from the DNA. The sample lists about 2.3 million clones; more than 80% were seen once. This CDR3 has 14 amino acids. Trimming took 4 bases from V and 0 from J, leaving 10 bases between them. Looked up from germline, CDR1 is LGHNA and CDR2 is YNFKEQ.

This TCR derives from a man aged 18 to 29 in good health. Some clones in this sample may be carry-over from other donors' samples. The chain combines TRBV4-2 with TRBJ2-7, with D unclear. Sequencing was performed on naive CD4+ T cells from PBMCs. Subset indicated: CD45RA+ positively selected. Written as DNA, the CDR3 is TGTGCCAGCAGCCCCTTAGTGGCCTCCTACGAGCAGTACTTC. Amino acid sequence: CASSPLVASYEQYF.